This TCR delta chain came from a study of gamma-delta T cells after stem cell transplantation. By share, this clone ranks as medium-sized. TCRdb re-analyzed the RT-PCR reads via CATT. Of around 5,700 delta-chain clones listed, around 8.9% were seen once; the top ten hold 13%. Germline CDR1 reads GEAIGNYY; CDR2 reads EKD. V dropped 0 bases and J dropped 0; count of bases not matched to a gene: 14. The CDR3 is made up of 19 amino acids. The TCR originated in a human donor. It is not recorded whose cells these are; they may come from a transplant donor. Source material: gamma-delta T cells. The chain carries TRDV2 and TRDJ1; 8 positions match TRDD3. In nucleotides, the CDR3 is TGTGCCTGTGACACCCTCCCCCTGGGGGACCCCAACTACACCGATAAACTCATCTTT. This sequence encodes CACDTLPLGDPNYTDKLIF.